The rows below give T cell receptor beta chains drawn from one sample of a study of T cell responses to AZD1222 COVID-19 vaccine. The method was immunoSEQ multiplex PCR; TCRdb's version includes in-frame clones alone and lacks a portion of them. The sample consists of 55,000 to 90,000 clones, roughly 84% of them appearing once. The material was peripheral blood, obtained on day 0 of AZD1222 vaccination. These receptors all stem from an adult in good health. The CDR3 runs from the conserved cysteine through the conserved F or W. Each record gives: clone size, J gene, D gene, V gene, CDR3 DNA, CDR3 protein. D genes are given only for firm matches. Size values are once, few and many counts, or a class for expanded clones, and some rows have none.

>.|TRBJ1-1|TRBD1|TRBV28
TGTGCCAGCAGTTTAGGGACAGGGCGGACTGAAGCTTTCTTT
CASSLGTGRTEAFF
>.|TRBJ2-1|TRBD2|TRBV6-2/TRBV6-3
TGTGCCAGCAGTTACTCCCCGCAAGCGGGGGGGCGGGGATTATACAATGAGCAGTTCTTC
CASSYSPQAGGRGLYNEQFF
>.|TRBJ2-1|.|TRBV10-3
TGTGCCATCAGTGAGTGGAGAGGGGCCCTTTACAATGAGCAGTTCTTC
CAISEWRGALYNEQFF
>.|TRBJ1-4|.|TRBV6-4
TGTGCCAGCAGTGACTCGGGCAGGAGGGGAACTAATGAAAAACTGTTTTTT
CASSDSGRRGTNEKLFF
>.|TRBJ1-4|.|TRBV27
TGTGCCAGCAGTAAACGGGAGGGTGAAAAACTGTTTTTT
CASSKREGEKLFF
>.|TRBJ1-2|.|TRBV6-5
TGTGCCAGCAGTTATGCCGATACAAACTATGGCTACACCTTC
CASSYADTNYGYTF
>.|TRBJ2-3|.|TRBV18
TGTGCCAGCTCACTCGCCCCGGTCAGCGATGGAGATACGCAGTATTTT
CASSLAPVSDGDTQYF
>.|TRBJ1-2|.|TRBV28
TGTGCCAGCAGTTTGAGAGCGGCACTAGTCTATGGCTACACCTTC
CASSLRAALVYGYTF
>.|TRBJ2-1|TRBD2|TRBV7-9
TGTGCCAGCAGCATAAAATCTAGCGGGGATCGAGAAGAGCAGTTCTTC
CASSIKSSGDREEQFF
>.|TRBJ1-5|.|TRBV7-9
TGTGCCAGCAGCTTAAGCCCAAATCAGCCCCAGCATTTT
CASSLSPNQPQHF
>few|TRBJ1-2|TRBD1|TRBV15
TGTGCCACCAGCAGAGGGTTCCCGGGACAGGGCTATGGCTACACCTTC
CATSRGFPGQGYGYTF
>once|TRBJ1-2|.|TRBV10-1
TGCGCCAGCGCTTACAGGGATGGCTACACCTTC
CASAYRDGYTF
>.|TRBJ2-4|.|TRBV7-3
TGTGCCAGCAGCGCAGGGGGGCAAGGAGCCAAAAACATTCAGTACTTC
CASSAGGQGAKNIQYF
>once|TRBJ1-2|.|TRBV5-4
TGTGCCAGCAGCTTGGGTTTGGCGACCTATGGCTACACCTTC
CASSLGLATYGYTF
>.|TRBJ1-1|.|TRBV11-2
TGTGCCAGCGGGGGAACAGCTTTGAACACTGAAGCTTTCTTT
CASGGTALNTEAFF
>.|TRBJ2-7|TRBD1|TRBV4-3
TGCGCCAGCAGTCAACAAACCGGGACAGGAGAGACCTACGAGCAGTACTTC
CASSQQTGTGETYEQYF